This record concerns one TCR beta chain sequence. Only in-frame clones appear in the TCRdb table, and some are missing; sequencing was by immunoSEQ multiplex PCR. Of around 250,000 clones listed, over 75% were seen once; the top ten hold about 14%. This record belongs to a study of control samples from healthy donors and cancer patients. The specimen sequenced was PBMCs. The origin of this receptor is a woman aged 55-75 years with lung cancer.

CDR3 protein: CSAPRDGTYNEQFF. The CDR3 DNA is TGCAGCGCCCCCCGGGACGGGACCTACAATGAGCAGTTCTTC. The rearrangement uses TRBV29-1 and TRBJ2-1, with D possibly called TRBD1 or TRBD2 (5 bases each). CDR3 size: 14 residues. The ends were cut back, 7 bases at V and 2 bases at J, with 15 bases in the middle. Germline lookup yields CDR1 SQVTM and CDR2 ANQGSEA.